This entry describes one TCR beta chain. Its antigen is currently unknown. TCRdb's table, derived via immunoSEQ multiplex PCR, lists solely in-frame clones and lacks some. The profile covers approximately 1,200 clones, with about 80% appearing a single time and about 2.6% taken by the ten largest. The data were obtained in a study of follicular helper T cells after annual influenza vaccination. Study background: After each seasonal flu vaccination, blood came on days 0, 7 and 28.

Sample time point: 2014-2015 season, pre-vaccination. Sorted blood CD4 subsets were sequenced before and after adults received seasonal inactivated influenza vaccine. Study-wide results and caveats: Change in circulating plasmablasts correlated with ICOS+CD38+ cTfh clonality change. Rare clonotypes were missed; only about 9-23% of cells gave TCRB.

Trimming removed 5 bases from V and 0 bases from J; junction bases left unmatched: 1. CDR1 is SGHTA, CDR2 FQGNSA, per germline. This CDR3 spans 14 amino acids. The receptor was isolated from an adult who received the influenza vaccine. The chain joins TRBV7-2 to TRBJ2-1, with 7 bases matching TRBD1. The material was CXCR5+ CD38+ circulating T follicular helper cells from blood, obtained on the day of influenza vaccination. Indicated subset: circulating Tfh, non-naive CD4+CXCR5+PD-1+ (ICOS+CD38+ or ICOS-CD38-). CDR3 nucleotide sequence: TGTGCCAGCAGCGGGGACAGCTCCTACAATGAGCAGTTCTTC. Translated: CASSGDSSYNEQFF.